This T cell receptor beta chain was identified during a study of blood T cell repertoires in COVID-19. Study-level background: Some COVID-19 samples were acute and others convalescent; all came from the United States, Italy and Spain.

This CDR3 is 13 amino acids long. V was cut by 3 bases and J by 6 bases, with 11 bases left in between. Germline V CDR1 and CDR2: SEHNR, FQNEAQ (reference sequence). In the authors' workflow: The authors estimated nucleated cell counts from reference gene primer amplification. The table came from immunoSEQ multiplex PCR; TCRdb's copy has only in-frame clones and leaves some out. V, J and clone size reflect that table, while D and trimming were determined from the DNA. The table shows approximately 200,000 clones, with roughly 86% occurring only once. Input material: peripheral blood. The rearrangement uses TRBV7-9 and TRBJ1-1; a possible D gene is TRBD1 (5 bases). The sequence was collected from a woman aged 25 to 45 with active or convalescent COVID-19. CDR3 sequence: CASSFTGGAEAFF. Here the CDR3 DNA reads TGTGCCAGCAGCTTTACAGGTGGCGCTGAAGCTTTCTTT.